This T cell receptor (beta chain) stems from a study of blood T cell repertoires in COVID-19. Study in general: Sites in the United States, Italy and Spain provided acute and convalescent COVID-19 samples.

Methods used by the authors: Reference gene primer amplification yielded estimated nucleated cell counts. TCRdb keeps only in-frame clones here, not all; method: immunoSEQ multiplex PCR. That table is the source of V, J and clone size, and D and trimming were worked out from the DNA. The data hold roughly 110,000 clones, with over 70% observed a single time. This CDR3 contains 14 residues. The V and J ends lost 0 bases and 6 bases, in that order; junction bases with no gene match: 3. Looked up from germline, CDR1 is GTSNPN and CDR2 is SVGIG (reference sequence). This clone appeared a few times. The sequence was obtained from a man aged 45-65 years with acute or convalescent COVID-19. V is TRBV30 and J is TRBJ2-2; TRBD1 aligns across 8 bases. Material: peripheral blood. This CDR3 reads CAWSVTQGAGELFF. The DNA of the CDR3 is TGTGCCTGGAGTGTAACACAGGGGGCCGGGGAGCTGTTTTTT.